This T cell receptor beta chain derives from a study of glioma-infiltrating T cells. In the case of this clonotype: Its antigen remains unknown. A much larger clone is a single base away; this may be a read error.

The iRepertoire nested amplicon-rescue multiplex PCR amplified TCR alpha and beta CDR3s from RNA. For one-step reverse transcription and amplification, about 85-400 ng of tissue mRNA or PBMC total RNA was used. A single record per CDR3 protein comes from TCRdb applying MiXCR to the multiplex PCR reads. The table records more than 90,000 distinct CDR3 sequences, 40% of them present only once. CDR3 size: 14 residues. Study-wide findings and caveats: Tissue-blood divergence was below expectation in non-neoplastic patients, above in gliomas. CDR3 overlap between tissue and blood was very small.

Sequencing was performed on glioma tissue, nonneoplastic brain tissue, or PBMCs (not recorded which). The clonotype comes from a human donor with low-grade glioma or glioblastoma, undergoing nonglioma brain surgery, or in good health (not recorded which). This chain uses TRBV12-3 or TRBV12-4 with TRBJ2-3; 8 nucleotides match TRBD1. The CDR3 region is CSSSRTGLADTQYF. CDR3 bases: TGTTCCAGCAGCCGGACAGGGCTGGCAGATACGCAGTATTTT.